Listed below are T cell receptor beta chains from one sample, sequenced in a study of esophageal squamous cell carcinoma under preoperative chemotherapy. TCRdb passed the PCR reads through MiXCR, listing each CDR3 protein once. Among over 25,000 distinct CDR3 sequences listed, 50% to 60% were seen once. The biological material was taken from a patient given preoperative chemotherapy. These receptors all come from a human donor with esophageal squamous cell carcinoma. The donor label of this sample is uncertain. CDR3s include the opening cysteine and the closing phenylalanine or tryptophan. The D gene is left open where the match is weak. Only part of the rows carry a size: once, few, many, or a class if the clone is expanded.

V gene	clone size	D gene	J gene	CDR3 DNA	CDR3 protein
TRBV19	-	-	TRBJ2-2	TGTGCCACTAGACGGACAGTGCTCACCGGGGAGCTGTTTTTT	CATRRTVLTGELFF
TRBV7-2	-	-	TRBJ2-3	TGTGCCAGCAGGTTACAGTGTAGCAAAAACACGCAGTACTTT	CASRLQCSKNTQYF
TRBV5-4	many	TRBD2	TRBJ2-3	TGTGCCAGCAGCAATAGCGGGGGGGCGGAAGATACGCAGTATTTT	CASSNSGGAEDTQYF
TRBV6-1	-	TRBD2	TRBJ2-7	TGTGCCAGCAGCAGCGGGAGTGAAAATTACGAGCAGTACTTC	CASSSGSENYEQYF
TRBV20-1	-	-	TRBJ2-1	TGCAGTGCTAACGCACGGGGGGCCTCCTTATATGAGCAGTTCTTC	CSANARGASLYEQFF
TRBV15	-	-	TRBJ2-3	TGTGCCACCAGCAGAGATTGGGCAGGGTGGAAAACAGATACGCAGTATTTT	CATSRDWAGWKTDTQYF
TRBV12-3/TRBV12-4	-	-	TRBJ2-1	TGTGCCAGCAGTTTAACCCGGGACAATGAGCAGTTCTTC	CASSLTRDNEQFF
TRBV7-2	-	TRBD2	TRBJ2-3	TGTGCCAGCAGCTCGGGGGGGGGGGGCGGCACAAACACGCAGTATTTT	CASSSGGGGGTNTQYF
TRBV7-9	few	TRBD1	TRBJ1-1	TGTGCCAGCAGCTCCCGGGACAGCGCAATGAACACTGAAGCTTTCTTT	CASSSRDSAMNTEAFF
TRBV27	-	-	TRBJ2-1	TGTGCCAGCAGCACGGACGACTCAGGAAATGAGCAGTTCTTC	CASSTDDSGNEQFF
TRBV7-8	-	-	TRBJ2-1	TGTGCCAGCAGCCTGGGAGAGAGCGGTGTAATGCGCTACAATGAGCAGTTCTTC	CASSLGESGVMRYNEQFF
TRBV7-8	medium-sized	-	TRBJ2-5	TGTGCCAGCAGCTTCGACGGGGCCCAGTACTTC	CASSFDGAQYF
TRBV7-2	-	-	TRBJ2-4	TGTGCCAGCAGCCTGGGGCGGGGAGCCAAAAATATTCAGTATTTC	CASSLGRGAKNIQYF
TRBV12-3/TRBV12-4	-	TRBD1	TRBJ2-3	TGTGCCAGCAGCTCTACGGGACAGTGGGCCACAGACACTCAGTATTTT	CASSSTGQWATDTQYF
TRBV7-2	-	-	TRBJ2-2	TGTGCCAGCAGCTTGGGGGCCGGGACCGTGAGAACCGGGGAGCTGTATTTT	CASSLGAGTVRTGELYF
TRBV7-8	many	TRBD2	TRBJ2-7	TGTGCCAGCAGCTTAATTAGCGGGAGCTCCTACGAGCAGTACTTC	CASSLISGSSYEQYF
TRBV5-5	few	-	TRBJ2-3	TGTACATCTCAAGGAGGGCTAGAGATCACAGATACGCAGTATTTT	CTSQGGLEITDTQYF
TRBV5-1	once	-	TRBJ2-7	TGCGCCAGCAGCCTATCCGGGGCTTCCTACGAGCAGTACTTC	CASSLSGASYEQYF
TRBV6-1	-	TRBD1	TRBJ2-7	TGTGCCAGCAACGAACCGGGACAGGGGTACCACGAGCAGTACTTC	CASNEPGQGYHEQYF
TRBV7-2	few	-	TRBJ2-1	TGTGCCAGCAGCCCCTACAATGAGCAGTTCTTC	CASSPYNEQFF
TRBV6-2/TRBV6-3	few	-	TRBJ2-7	TGTGCCAGCACCCATCAGGACACCCTCAAGAGGGAGCAGTACTTC	CASTHQDTLKREQYF
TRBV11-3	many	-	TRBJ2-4	TGTGCCAGCAGCTTAGATTCGGGGGTTAGAAACATTCAGTACTTC	CASSLDSGVRNIQYF
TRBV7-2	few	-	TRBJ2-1	TGTGCCAGCAGCTTTTCTGCAGGCATCAACAATGAGCAGTTCTTC	CASSFSAGINNEQFF
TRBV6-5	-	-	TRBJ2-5	TGTGCCAGCAGTTACGGACCCCCAGGGGTGACAGAGACCCAGTACTTC	CASSYGPPGVTETQYF
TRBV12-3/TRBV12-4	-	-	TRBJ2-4	TGTGGCAGCAGTCCGGGGCGGCGAGGCAAAGATATTCAGTACTTC	CGSSPGRRGKDIQYF
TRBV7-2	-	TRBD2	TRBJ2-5	TGTGCCGGCAGCGGGCGGGGGGGCACAGATACCCAGTACTTC	CAGSGRGGTDTQYF
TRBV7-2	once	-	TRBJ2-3	TGTGCCAGCAGCGTTCCGTGGCGGCAACGCACAAATACTCAGTACTTT	CASSVPWRQRTNTQYF
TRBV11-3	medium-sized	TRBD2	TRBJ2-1	TGTGCCAGCAGCTTGACTAGCGGTTACAATGAGCAGTTCTTC	CASSLTSGYNEQFF
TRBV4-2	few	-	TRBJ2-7	TGTGCCAGCAGCCAAGGCCTCGGAGGGGGGTTCGAGCAGTACTTC	CASSQGLGGGFEQYF
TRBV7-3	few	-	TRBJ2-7	TGTGCCAGCAGCTCGCAAGGGGGGGGAGCCTACGAGCAGTACTTC	CASSSQGGGAYEQYF
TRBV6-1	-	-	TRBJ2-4	TGTGCCGGCAGTGGGGGACGAGCCAAAAACACGCAGTACTTT	CAGSGGRAKNTQYF